The 30 T cell receptor beta chains presented below share a single source sample, sequenced in a study of siplizumab effects on memory and regulatory T cells. The method was immunoSEQ multiplex PCR; TCRdb's version includes in-frame clones alone and lacks a portion of them. The data show 70,000 to 90,000 clones, 80% to 90% seen once. Sequences were obtained from CD4+ T cells sorted from blood. The receptors were gathered from a human donor in good health.

The J gene is TRBJ2-7, the V gene TRBV21-1; the D segment call TRBD2 is taken from the table without a DNA check. TRBV21-1 is marked as a pseudogene. The CDR3 consists of 17 residues. The CDR3 reads CASSKAVYRGSSYEQYF. In DNA, the CDR3 is TGTGCCAGCAGCAAAGCGGTGTATCGGGGGAGCTCCTACGAGCAGTACTTC.

The rearrangement uses TRBV27 and TRBJ2-3, with TRBD2 matching 10 bases. V lost 5 bases, J lost 3 bases, and 11 bases stayed unmatched. The CDR3 runs 17 residues. Germline CDR1 and CDR2: MNHEY and SMNVEV (reference sequence). The CDR3: CASSRGAGTSVTDTQYF. CDR3 coding DNA: TGTGCCAGCAGTAGGGGCGCCGGGACTAGCGTAACAGATACGCAGTATTTT.

This chain connects TRBV7-2 to TRBJ1-5, with TRBD1 matching 7 bases. Germline CDR1 reads SGHTA; CDR2 reads FQGNSA. The CDR3 consists of 17 residues. Germline trimming cut 4 bases from V and 4 bases from J; bases unmatched to any gene: 13. DNA for the CDR3: TGTGCCAGCAGCTCGGACAGGAGGTCGAATGGGAATCAGCCCCAGCATTTT. Residues: CASSSDRRSNGNQPQHF.

The chain employs TRBV7-2 and TRBJ2-7; D may be TRBD1 or TRBD2 (5 bases each). Trimming removed 0 bases from V and 2 bases from J, with 14 bases in between. The CDR3 totals 16 residues. Per the germline V gene, CDR1 is SGHTA and CDR2 is FQGNSA. CDR3 nucleotide sequence: TGTGCCAGCAGCTTAGCGATCGGGGAAGGGGCCTACGAGCAGTACTTC. Translation gives CASSLAIGEGAYEQYF.

V and J are TRBV2 and TRBJ2-3; 7 bases are shared with TRBD2. Trimming at V came to 9 bases and at J to 4 bases, leaving 1 base not matched to a gene. CDR3 length: 11 residues. The germline V gene has CDR1 SNHLY and CDR2 FYNNEI. For the CDR3, the DNA is TGTGCCAGAGGGAGGGCAGATACGCAGTATTTT. Translating it yields CARGRADTQYF.

The rearrangement links TRBV5-5 to TRBJ2-7, with 9 bases aligning to TRBD1. Losses at the gene ends were 4 bases for V and 3 bases for J; bases not matched to a gene: 5. CDR1 and CDR2 (germline): SGHKS, YYEKEE (reference sequence). The CDR3 loop spans 14 amino acids. The CDR3 spells CASSPGQGYYEQYF. Written as DNA, the CDR3 is TGTGCCAGCAGCCCGGGACAGGGTTACTACGAGCAGTACTTC.

This clone was observed once. CDR3 sequence reads: CASSQAVLAVETQYF. CDR3 nucleotides: TGTGCCAGTAGCCAGGCGGTACTAGCGGTAGAGACCCAGTACTTC. The V call is TRBV19, the J call TRBJ2-5; TRBD2 matches at 8 bases. This CDR3 spans 15 amino acids. Looked up from germline, CDR1 is LNHDA and CDR2 is SQIVND (reference sequence). The ends lost 6 bases at V and 4 bases at J; junction bases unmatched: 10.

CDR3 sequence: CASSRRQGTNYGYTF. The DNA of the CDR3 is TGTGCCAGCAGCCGACGTCAGGGAACTAACTATGGCTACACCTTC. V is TRBV28 and J is TRBJ1-2, with D tentatively TRBD1 (5 bases). The length of the CDR3 is 15 residues. CDR1 and CDR2 from the germline V gene are MDHEN and SYDVKM. V was shortened by 6 bases and J by 0 bases, with 14 bases between the two germline ends.

The chain couples TRBV7-6 to TRBJ2-5; TRBD1 aligns across 7 bases. The V gene end was trimmed by 5 bases and the J gene end by 3 bases; junction bases not matched to a gene: 6. Germline loops: CDR1 SGHVS, CDR2 FNYEAQ. The CDR3 extends over 14 amino acids. CDR3 loop: CASSAGQAKETQYF. The CDR3 DNA sequence: TGTGCCAGCAGCGCAGGACAGGCCAAAGAGACCCAGTACTTC.

Only a few counts were recorded for this clone. The rearrangement uses TRBV30 and TRBJ1-1; TRBD1 aligns across 10 bases. This CDR3 region has 11 residues. The ends lost 3 bases at V and 10 bases at J; junction bases unmatched: 2. Looked up from germline, CDR1 is GTSNPN and CDR2 is SVGIG (reference sequence). CDR3 residues: CAWRTGGAAFF. DNA for the CDR3: TGTGCCTGGAGGACAGGGGGCGCAGCTTTCTTT.

The chain couples TRBV19 to TRBJ2-1; TRBD2 matches at 16 bases. Trimming took 1 base from V and 6 from J; bases not matched to a gene: 6. The CDR3 runs to 18 residues. Germline V gives CDR1 LNHDA, CDR2 SQIVND (reference sequence). The CDR3 coding sequence is TGTGCCAGTAGTATAGGGGGGACTAGCGGGAGGGCGAGCAATGAGCAGTTCTTC. Translation: CASSIGGTSGRASNEQFF.

This clone was recorded once. The chain recombines TRBV11-2 with TRBJ1-1; D unresolved. From germline, CDR1 is SGHAT and CDR2 FQNNGV. This CDR3 has 15 amino acids. Trimming removed 0 bases from V and 2 bases from J, with 10 bases in between. The DNA for the CDR3 is TGTGCCAGCAGCTTAGAAAGGTACCCCAACACTGAAGCTTTCTTT. Its protein product is CASSLERYPNTEAFF.

This chain joins TRBV7-9 and TRBJ1-1; D gene uncertain. Germline V CDR1 and CDR2: SEHNR, FQNEAQ (reference sequence). This CDR3 has 14 residues. Deletions cut 0 bases from V and 6 bases from J, with 11 bases between. CDR3 loop: CASSLAANVAEAFF. DNA of the CDR3: TGTGCCAGCAGCTTAGCGGCCAATGTCGCTGAAGCTTTCTTT.

The chain employs TRBV28 and TRBJ2-7; D perhaps matches TRBD1 (6 bases). CDR1 and CDR2 from the germline V gene are MDHEN and SYDVKM. Trimming shortened V by 6 bases and J by 4 bases, and 19 bases separated the two germline ends. The CDR3 extends over 15 amino acids. CDR3 sequence: CASRSTGTGKYEQYF. The CDR3 DNA is TGTGCCAGCAGGTCCACCGGCACAGGGAAATACGAGCAGTACTTC.

The V call is TRBV29-1, the J call TRBJ1-5; the D gene is possibly TRBD1 (6 bases). Between the trimmed V and J ends, which lost 6 bases and 7 bases, there was a span of 19 bases. Germline CDR1 reads SQVTM; CDR2 reads ANQGSEA. The CDR3 is 14 amino acids. CDR3 residues: CSVSGTNRGQPQHF. CDR3 coding DNA: TGCAGCGTAAGTGGGACAAACCGGGGGCAGCCCCAGCATTTT.

This chain joins TRBV10-3 and TRBJ2-1; 7 positions agree with TRBD2. The germline CDR1 and CDR2 sequences are ENHRY and SYGVKD. The CDR3 length is 15 residues. The V and J ends lost 7 bases and 0 bases, in that order; junction bases with no gene match: 6. In nucleotides, the CDR3 is TGTGCCATCAAGGAGCGGGATAGCTCCTACAATGAGCAGTTCTTC. Residues: CAIKERDSSYNEQFF.

Points on this clone: Other nucleotide sequences in the sample specify the same CDR3. The rearrangement joins TRBV5-1 to TRBJ2-7; no reliable D call. CDR1 is SGHRS, CDR2 YFSETQ, per germline. Trimming removed 0 bases at V and 1 base at J, with 8 bases between. The CDR3 runs 14 residues. The CDR3: CASSLAGRSYEQYF. The DNA for the CDR3 is TGCGCCAGCAGCTTGGCCGGGCGGTCCTACGAGCAGTACTTC.

The gene calls are TRBV18 and TRBJ2-3; D gene uncertain. The CDR3 totals 14 residues. Germline V gives CDR1 KGHSH, CDR2 LQKENI. Trimming shortened V by 1 base and J by 0 bases, and 5 bases separated the two germline ends. CDR3 residues: CASSPRTSTDTQYF. Written as DNA, the CDR3 is TGTGCCAGCTCACCACGCACAAGCACAGATACGCAGTATTTT.

The gene calls are TRBV7-9 and TRBJ1-1, with TRBD1 matching 7 bases. CDR1 and CDR2 (germline): SEHNR, FQNEAQ (reference sequence). There are 14 residues in the CDR3. With V trimmed by 0 bases and J by 2 bases, 0 bases remained unmatched. CDR3 coding DNA: TGTGCCAGCAGCTTAGCAGGGGGCAACACTGAAGCTTTCTTT. Translation: CASSLAGGNTEAFF. The variable domain in full, with the rest retrieved from reference TRBV7-9 and TRBJ1-1, is DTGVSQNPRHKITKRGQNVTFRCDPISEHNRLYWYRQTLGQGPEFLTYFQNEAQLEKSRLLSDRFSAERPKGSFSTLEIQRTEQGDSAMYLCASSLAGGNTEAFFGQGTRLTVV.

CDR3 nucleotide sequence: TGTGCCAGCAGTTTCCCGGCCCGCCCGGGCTACACCTTC. Residues: CASSFPARPGYTF. The chain employs TRBV28 and TRBJ1-2; D remains ambiguous. Germline V gives CDR1 MDHEN, CDR2 SYDVKM. The ends were cut back, 3 bases at V and 8 bases at J, with 13 bases in the middle. The CDR3 spans 13 residues.

This clone has a single count. The chain links TRBV28 to TRBJ2-2; 10 bases line up with TRBD2. The CDR3 contains 16 residues. Trimming took 3 bases from V and 5 from J; bases not matched to a gene: 6. The germline CDR1 and CDR2 sequences are MDHEN and SYDVKM. CDR3 in amino acids: CASSLSLAGVTGELFF. The CDR3 bases are TGTGCCAGCAGTTTGTCCCTAGCGGGAGTTACCGGGGAGCTGTTTTTT.

The rearrangement links TRBV12-5 to TRBJ1-1; D unclear. Between the trimmed V and J ends, which lost 5 bases and 0 bases, there was a span of 10 bases. The CDR3 extends over 14 amino acids. Germline assignment: CDR1 LGHNT and CDR2 FRNRAP. CDR3 protein: CASGVPWMNTEAFF. For the CDR3, the DNA is TGTGCTAGTGGTGTGCCCTGGATGAACACTGAAGCTTTCTTT.

V is TRBV6-5 and J is TRBJ1-2; D is possibly TRBD1 (5 bases). In germline, CDR1 is MNHEY, CDR2 SVGAGI. The length of the CDR3 is 14 residues. Trimming cost V 2 bases and J 8 bases, with 15 bases left between them. The CDR3 reads CASSYDRGLGGYTF. The CDR3 nucleotides are TGTGCCAGCAGTTACGATCGGGGCCTGGGAGGCTACACCTTC.

The chain joins TRBV19 to TRBJ1-2, with D possibly TRBD1 on 5 matching bases. This CDR3 has 13 residues. The V and J ends lost 8 bases and 4 bases respectively, with 14 bases between them. Germline loops: CDR1 LNHDA, CDR2 SQIVND (reference sequence). This CDR3 is CASETQGIYGYTF. The DNA of the CDR3 is TGTGCCAGTGAGACCCAGGGCATCTATGGCTACACCTTC.

The J gene is TRBJ2-1, the V gene TRBV4-3; TRBD2 matches 10 bases. V lost 3 bases to trimming and J lost 10 bases; unmatched junction nucleotides: 6. Per germline, CDR1 LGHNA and CDR2 YSLEER. This CDR3 region has 14 residues. The CDR3 DNA is TGCGCCAGCAGCCAGGTAGCGGGAGGAAGCGAGCAGTTCTTC. Its protein product is CASSQVAGGSEQFF.

The rearrangement links TRBV30 to TRBJ2-7; TRBD1 agrees at 8 bases. The CDR3 has 13 amino acids. CDR1 is GTSNPN and CDR2 is SVGIG in the germline V gene (reference sequence). V trimming: 3 bases; J trimming: 5 bases; junction bases outside the gene matches: 6. The CDR3 here is CAWSRTGKDEQYF. CDR3 in DNA: TGTGCCTGGAGCCGGACAGGGAAAGACGAGCAGTACTTC.

The rearrangement uses TRBV5-1 and TRBJ2-1, with D uncertain. The CDR3 is 13 residues long. Trimming pared 1 base from V and 8 bases from J, leaving 10 bases between. Germline lookup yields CDR1 SGHRS and CDR2 YFSETQ. This CDR3 is CASSLRPPDEQFF. The DNA of the CDR3 is TGCGCCAGCAGCTTGAGGCCCCCGGATGAGCAGTTCTTC.

This chain connects TRBV5-6 to TRBJ1-2; D unclear. The ends were cut back, 7 bases at V and 6 bases at J, with 16 bases in the middle. The CDR3 runs to 13 residues. The germline V gene has CDR1 SGHDT and CDR2 YYEEEE. The chain's CDR3 is CASWTITEHGYTF. The CDR3 DNA is TGTGCCAGCTGGACCATTACCGAGCATGGCTACACCTTC.

The V call is TRBV10-3, the J call TRBJ2-7; the D gene is possibly TRBD2 (5 bases). The germline gives CDR1 ENHRY, CDR2 SYGVKD. This CDR3 spans 14 amino acids. V gave up 9 bases and J gave up 3 bases, with 18 bases separating them. The CDR3: CAIQPDDGIYEQYF. CDR3 nucleotide sequence: TGTGCCATTCAACCAGATGACGGGATCTACGAGCAGTACTTC.

The rearrangement links TRBV28 to TRBJ2-7; a weak D match, TRBD2 (7 bases). With 2 bases removed from V and 7 bases from J, the gap between germline ends came to 15 bases. Per germline, CDR1 MDHEN and CDR2 SYDVKM. The CDR3 extends over 14 amino acids. The CDR3 loop is CASSLSGKRGEQYF. The DNA for the CDR3 is TGTGCCAGCAGTTTAAGCGGGAAAAGGGGGGAGCAGTACTTC.